This T cell receptor (beta chain) was observed in a study of CD8+ T cells in alopecia areata. Turning to the study itself: Each day, treated patients took oral tofacitinib twice, at 5 to 10 mg per dose. Points from the study as a whole: Lesional scalp, notably in alopecia totalis/universalis, had clonality above that of normal scalp.

Concerning this clone: Its specificity is unknown.

As the sequencing template, cDNA was produced by extracting RNA and reverse transcribing it. Data came from immunoSEQ multiplex PCR; TCRdb stores just in-frame clones and leaves some out. The top ten hold around 15% of the sample, which has fewer than 200,000 clones, over 50% seen once. Those with alopecia areata gave lesional scalp punch biopsies and peripheral blood. This CDR3 has 16 residues. Deletions cut 6 bases from V and 3 bases from J, with 17 bases between. Per the germline V gene, CDR1 is ENHRY and CDR2 is SYGVKD. The V gene is TRBV10-3, the J gene TRBJ1-4; possibly TRBD1 for D (6 bases). The starting material was CD4+ T cells sorted from blood, obtained at week 0. This TCR derives from a human donor with alopecia areata. CDR3 sequence (DNA): TGTGCCATCAGAGCAGGGGACGGAGGGCCTAATGAAAAACTGTTTTTT. Translating it yields CAIRAGDGGPNEKLFF.